Presented here are 18 T cell receptor beta chains from one specimen sequenced in a study of blood T cell repertoires in COVID-19. TCRdb's copy holds only in-frame clones and misses some; the assay was immunoSEQ multiplex PCR. The table includes approximately 97,000 clones, 75% to 95% detected once. Sequenced input: peripheral blood. These receptors came from a man in his 60s with acute or convalescent COVID-19.

Here the CDR3 reads CASSLTLSTGELFF. CDR3 DNA sequence: TGTGCCAGCAGCTTAACGCTATCTACCGGGGAGCTGTTTTTT. This chain connects TRBV7-9 to TRBJ2-2; D remains ambiguous. V dropped 2 bases and J dropped 5 bases, with 9 bases sitting between them. Germline lookup yields CDR1 SEHNR and CDR2 FQNEAQ (reference sequence). The CDR3 length is 14 residues.

CDR3 in DNA: TGTGCCTGGAGTGTAGAGCCCTGGGCCAAAAACATTCAGTACTTC. Its translation is CAWSVEPWAKNIQYF. This rearrangement joins TRBV30 to TRBJ2-4, with unresolved D. Deletions cut 0 bases from V and 1 base from J, with 10 bases between. The CDR3 extends over 15 amino acids. CDR1 and CDR2 (germline): GTSNPN, SVGIG (reference sequence). The whole variable domain, remainder taken from reference TRBV30 and TRBJ2-4, is SQTIHQWPATLVQPVGSPLSLECTVEGTSNPNLYWYRQAAGRGLQLLFYSVGIGQISSEVPQNLSASRPQDRQFILSSKKLLLSDSGFYLCAWSVEPWAKNIQYFGAGTRLSVL.

This chain joins TRBV19 and TRBJ1-3; weak D call: TRBD1 (6 bases). V gave up 4 bases and J gave up 0 bases, with 16 bases separating them. The CDR3 length is 17 residues. The germline gives CDR1 LNHDA, CDR2 SQIVND (reference sequence). CDR3 in DNA: TGTGCCAGTAGTAGGCGGAATAGAGGGGGCTCTGGAAACACCATATATTTT. Translated: CASSRRNRGGSGNTIYF.

This clone has a single count. The chain couples TRBV5-5 to TRBJ2-3; tentatively, D is TRBD2 (7 bases). The CDR3 spans 15 residues. Germline loops: CDR1 SGHKS, CDR2 YYEKEE (reference sequence). The V gene lost 3 bases and the J gene lost 1 base, with 12 bases spanning the gap. This chain's CDR3 is CASSSTGGRTDTQYF. DNA of the CDR3: TGTGCCAGCAGCTCCACGGGGGGCCGCACAGATACGCAGTATTTT. Complete variable domain (other parts from reference TRBV5-5 and TRBJ2-3): DAGVTQSPTHLIKTRGQQVTLRCSPISGHKSVSWYQQVLGQGPQFIFQYYEKEERGRGNFPDRFSARQFPNYSSELNVNALLLGDSALYLCASSSTGGRTDTQYFGPGTRLTVL.

The chain joins TRBV28 to TRBJ1-1; TRBD1 matches at 10 bases. V lost 6 bases to trimming and J lost 4 bases; unmatched junction nucleotides: 11. The length of the CDR3 is 16 residues. The germline gives CDR1 MDHEN, CDR2 SYDVKM. CDR3 region: CASSTKQTGGGTEAFF. The CDR3 DNA sequence: TGTGCCAGCAGCACGAAACAGACAGGGGGCGGCACTGAAGCTTTCTTT.

This clone appeared a single time. The rearrangement joins TRBV14 to TRBJ1-2; TRBD1 is a possible D gene (6 bases). Germline lookup yields CDR1 SGHDN and CDR2 FVKESK. The CDR3 is 16 amino acids. V was clipped by 2 bases and J by 6 bases, with 19 bases between them. Here the CDR3 reads CASSQSGVVLLNGYTF. The CDR3 region has the DNA TGTGCCAGCAGCCAATCAGGGGTTGTACTACTAAATGGCTACACCTTC.

The V and J genes are TRBV6-5 and TRBJ2-7; possibly TRBD1 for D (6 bases). Germline CDR1 reads MNHEY; CDR2 reads SVGAGI. The CDR3 is 14 residues long. The V gene lost 2 bases and the J gene lost 2 bases, with 10 bases spanning the gap. CDR3: CASSYRAGAYEQYF. The CDR3 coding sequence is TGTGCCAGCAGTTACAGGGCAGGGGCCTACGAGCAGTACTTC.

The chain links TRBV11-2 to TRBJ1-1; TRBD1 might be the D (5 bases). V dropped 5 bases and J dropped 3 bases, with 7 bases sitting between them. The CDR3 extends over 12 amino acids. Looked up from germline, CDR1 is SGHAT and CDR2 is FQNNGV. Written as DNA, the CDR3 is TGTGCCAGCAGCCCCAGGGACACTGAAGCTTTCTTT. Translating it yields CASSPRDTEAFF.

The rearrangement uses TRBV6-5 and TRBJ1-2, with a tentative D call TRBD1 (5 bases). The CDR3 is 13 residues long. The ends were cut back, 6 bases at V and 8 bases at J, with 16 bases in the middle. CDR1 is MNHEY, CDR2 SVGAGI, per germline. The CDR3 nucleotides read TGTGCCAGCAGGGGGCCGGCCACTGGGGGCTACACCTTC. Amino acid sequence: CASRGPATGGYTF.

V usage is TRBV25-1 and J usage is TRBJ1-2; 9 nucleotides match TRBD1. V lost 7 bases and J lost 6; bases outside the gene matches: 15. From germline, CDR1 is MGHDK and CDR2 SYGVNS. The CDR3 length is 16 residues. This CDR3 is CASNPQGAVSSDGYTF. The CDR3 coding sequence is TGTGCCAGCAACCCACAGGGGGCCGTATCGTCGGATGGCTACACCTTC.

The gene calls are TRBV19 and TRBJ2-5, with 9 bases matching TRBD2. The length of the CDR3 is 15 residues. Germline CDR1 reads LNHDA; CDR2 reads SQIVND (reference sequence). J was trimmed by 3 bases and V by 1 base; bases with no gene match: 3. CDR3 DNA: TGTGCCAGTAGTATAGGGGCTAGCGGGGAAGAGACCCAGTACTTC. Translating gives CASSIGASGEETQYF.

The V call is TRBV10-3, the J call TRBJ1-4; D is perhaps TRBD1 (5 bases). The CDR3 length is 13 residues. The germline V gene has CDR1 ENHRY and CDR2 SYGVKD. Trimming took 6 bases from V and 6 from J, leaving 11 bases between them. CDR3 nucleotides: TGTGCCATCAGCGGGGGGGTCGATGAAAAACTGTTTTTT. Protein: CAISGGVDEKLFF.

The chain carries TRBV7-9 and TRBJ2-1, with 10 positions matching TRBD2. Germline V lookup: CDR1 SEHNR, CDR2 FQNEAQ (reference sequence). The CDR3 consists of 16 residues. J gave up 5 bases and V 5 bases, and 9 bases lay outside the gene matches. The CDR3 loop is CASSVSLAGSHNEQFF. The DNA for the CDR3 is TGTGCCAGCAGCGTGTCACTAGCGGGGTCGCACAATGAGCAGTTCTTC.

The chain carries TRBV24-1 and TRBJ2-1; TRBD1 might be the D (5 bases). V lost 9 bases and J 7 bases, leaving 18 bases between the germline ends. The CDR3 has 14 amino acids. From germline, CDR1 is KGHDR and CDR2 SFDVKD. This CDR3 reads CATAGRGRSNEQFF. The CDR3 nucleotides are TGTGCCACCGCCGGAAGGGGCCGCTCAAATGAGCAGTTCTTC.

The chain links TRBV7-9 to TRBJ2-1; tentative D call: TRBD1 (6 bases). The CDR3 is made up of 12 amino acids. The V end lost 5 bases, the J end lost 7 bases, and 9 bases lay between the germline ends. Germline V gene sequence: CDR1 SEHNR, CDR2 FQNEAQ (reference sequence). CDR3 bases: TGTGCCAGCAGCCCAGGGGAGAATGAGCAGTTCTTC. This sequence encodes CASSPGENEQFF.

The gene calls are TRBV5-1 and TRBJ1-1; TRBD1 agrees at 8 bases. Germline V gene lookup returns CDR1 SGHRS and CDR2 YFSETQ. CDR3 size: 15 residues. V lost 3 bases, J lost 6 bases, and 10 bases stayed unmatched. CDR3 DNA sequence: TGCGCCAGCAGCTCGGACAGGGAACGTCTAGCTGAAGCTTTCTTT. Translated: CASSSDRERLAEAFF.

This clone has a handful of counts. The CDR3 loop reads CASSSNDRGHTEAFF. CDR3 nucleotide sequence: TGTGCCAGCAGCTCCAACGACAGGGGGCATACTGAAGCTTTCTTT. The J gene is TRBJ1-1, the V gene TRBV3-1 (or the pseudogene TRBV3-2), with 10 bases fitting TRBD1. CDR1 LGHDT and CDR2 YNNKEL come from the germline V gene (reference sequence). Trimming took 5 bases from V and 5 from J; bases not matched to a gene: 8. The CDR3 loop spans 15 amino acids.

The chain combines TRBV2 with TRBJ1-2; D not resolved. This CDR3 comprises 12 residues. Trimming took 4 bases from V and 4 from J, leaving 7 bases between them. Germline V gene sequence: CDR1 SNHLY, CDR2 FYNNEI. CDR3 sequence: CASSAEPYGYTF. The CDR3, as DNA: TGTGCCAGCAGTGCGGAGCCCTATGGCTACACCTTC.